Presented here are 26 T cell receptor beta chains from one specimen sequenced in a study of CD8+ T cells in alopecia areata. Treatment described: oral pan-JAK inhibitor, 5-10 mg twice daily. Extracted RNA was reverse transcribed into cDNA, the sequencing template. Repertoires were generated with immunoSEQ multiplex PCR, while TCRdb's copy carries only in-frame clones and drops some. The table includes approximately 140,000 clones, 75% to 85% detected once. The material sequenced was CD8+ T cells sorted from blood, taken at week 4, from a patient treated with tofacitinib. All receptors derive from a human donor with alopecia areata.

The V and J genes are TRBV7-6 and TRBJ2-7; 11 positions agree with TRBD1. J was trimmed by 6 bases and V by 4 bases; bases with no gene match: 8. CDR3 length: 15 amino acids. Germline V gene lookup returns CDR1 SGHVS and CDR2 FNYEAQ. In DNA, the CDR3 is TGTGCCAGCAGCTCGGGACAGGGGGGGTATGGCGAGCAGTACTTC. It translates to CASSSGQGGYGEQYF. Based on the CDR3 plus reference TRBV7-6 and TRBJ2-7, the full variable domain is GAGVSQSPRYKVTKRGQDVALRCDPISGHVSLYWYRQALGQGPEFLTYFNYEAQQDKSGLPNDRFSAERPEGSISTLTIQRTEQRDSAMYRCASSSGQGGYGEQYFGPGTRLTVT.

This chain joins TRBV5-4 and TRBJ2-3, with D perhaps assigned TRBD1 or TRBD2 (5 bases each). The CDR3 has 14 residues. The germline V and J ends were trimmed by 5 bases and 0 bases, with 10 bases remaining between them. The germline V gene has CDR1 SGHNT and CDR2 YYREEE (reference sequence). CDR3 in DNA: TGTGCCAGCAGTCCGGGACCCAGCACAGATACGCAGTATTTT. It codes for CASSPGPSTDTQYF.

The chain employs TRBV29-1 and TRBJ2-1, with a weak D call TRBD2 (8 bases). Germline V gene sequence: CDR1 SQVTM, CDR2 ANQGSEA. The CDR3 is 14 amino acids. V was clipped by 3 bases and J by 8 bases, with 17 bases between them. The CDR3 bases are TGCAGCGTTGACGGGAGGGGGCTTTATCATGAGCAGTTCTTC. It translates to CSVDGRGLYHEQFF.

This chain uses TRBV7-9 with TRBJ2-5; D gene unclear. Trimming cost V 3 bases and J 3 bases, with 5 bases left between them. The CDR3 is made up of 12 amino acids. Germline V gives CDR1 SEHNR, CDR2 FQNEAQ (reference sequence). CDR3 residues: CASSFEEETQYF. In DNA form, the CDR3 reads TGTGCCAGCAGCTTCGAGGAAGAGACCCAGTACTTC.

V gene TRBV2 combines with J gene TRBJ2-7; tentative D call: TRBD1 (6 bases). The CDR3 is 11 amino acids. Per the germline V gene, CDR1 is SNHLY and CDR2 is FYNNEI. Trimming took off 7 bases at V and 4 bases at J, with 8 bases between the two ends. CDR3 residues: CASMDSYEQYF. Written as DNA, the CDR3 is TGTGCCAGCATGGACAGTTACGAGCAGTACTTC.

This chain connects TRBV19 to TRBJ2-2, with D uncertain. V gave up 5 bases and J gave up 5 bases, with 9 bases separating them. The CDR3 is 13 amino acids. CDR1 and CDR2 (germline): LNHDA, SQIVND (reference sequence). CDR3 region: CASSGVRTGELFF. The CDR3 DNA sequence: TGTGCCAGTAGTGGCGTTAGGACCGGGGAGCTGTTTTTT. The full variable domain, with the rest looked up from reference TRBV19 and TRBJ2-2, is DGGITQSPKYLFRKEGQNVTLSCEQNLNHDAMYWYRQDPGQGLRLIYYSQIVNDFQKGDIAEGYSVSREKKESFPLTVTSAQKNPTAFYLCASSGVRTGELFFGEGSRLTVL.

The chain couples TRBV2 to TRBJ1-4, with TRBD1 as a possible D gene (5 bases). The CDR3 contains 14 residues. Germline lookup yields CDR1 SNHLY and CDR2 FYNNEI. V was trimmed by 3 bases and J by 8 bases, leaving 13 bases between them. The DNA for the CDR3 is TGTGCCAGCAGTGATTCCGCGACAGACGAAAAACTGTTTTTT. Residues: CASSDSATDEKLFF.

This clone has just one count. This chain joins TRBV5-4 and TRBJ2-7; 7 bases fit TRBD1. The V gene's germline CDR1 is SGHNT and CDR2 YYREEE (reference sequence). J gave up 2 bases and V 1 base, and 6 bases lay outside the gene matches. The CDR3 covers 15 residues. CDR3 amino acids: CASSLSGQRAYEQYF. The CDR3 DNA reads TGTGCCAGCAGCTTGTCGGGACAGCGTGCCTACGAGCAGTACTTC. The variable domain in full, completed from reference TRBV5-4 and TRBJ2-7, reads ETGVTQSPTHLIKTRGQQVTLRCSSQSGHNTVSWYQQALGQGPQFIFQYYREEENGRGNFPPRFSGLQFPNYSSELNVNALELDDSALYLCASSLSGQRAYEQYFGPGTRLTVT.

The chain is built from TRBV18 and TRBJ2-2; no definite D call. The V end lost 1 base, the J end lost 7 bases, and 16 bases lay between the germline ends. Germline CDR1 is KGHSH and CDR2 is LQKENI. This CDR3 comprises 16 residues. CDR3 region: CASSPRSGVVLGELFF. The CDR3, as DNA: TGTGCCAGCTCACCACGTTCCGGAGTTGTTCTCGGGGAGCTGTTTTTT. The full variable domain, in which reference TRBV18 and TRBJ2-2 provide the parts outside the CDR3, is NAGVMQNPRHLVRRRGQEARLRCSPMKGHSHVYWYRQLPEEGLKFMVYLQKENIIDESGMPKERFSAEFPKEGPSILRIQQVVRGDSAAYFCASSPRSGVVLGELFFGEGSRLTVL.

Here the CDR3 reads CASSQGQINYGYTF. CDR3 nucleotides: TGTGCCAGCAGCCAAGGTCAAATTAACTATGGCTACACCTTC. The chain combines TRBV14 with TRBJ1-2; D gene unclear. V gave up 1 base and J gave up 1 base, with 7 bases separating them. This CDR3 has 14 residues. CDR1 and CDR2 from the germline V gene are SGHDN and FVKESK.

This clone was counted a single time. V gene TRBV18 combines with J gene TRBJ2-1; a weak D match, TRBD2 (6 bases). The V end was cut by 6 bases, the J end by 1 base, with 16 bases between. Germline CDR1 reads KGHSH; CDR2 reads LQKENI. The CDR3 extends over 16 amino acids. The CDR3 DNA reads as TGTGCCAGCTCCCGTCGCGGGGCCGATTCCTACAATGAGCAGTTCTTC. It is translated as CASSRRGADSYNEQFF.

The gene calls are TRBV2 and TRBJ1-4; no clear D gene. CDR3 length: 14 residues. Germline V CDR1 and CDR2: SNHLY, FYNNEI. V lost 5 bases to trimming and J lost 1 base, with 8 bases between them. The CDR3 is CASSSRLTNEKLFF. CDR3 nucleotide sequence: TGTGCCAGCAGTTCGAGATTAACTAATGAAAAACTGTTTTTT.

CDR3 loop: CASSLNLAGAPADTQYF. For the CDR3, the DNA is TGTGCCAGCAGCTTAAATTTGGCGGGGGCACCGGCAGATACGCAGTATTTT. The J gene is TRBJ2-3, the V gene TRBV11-2; D is possibly TRBD2 (7 bases). This CDR3 spans 17 amino acids. Germline CDR1 reads SGHAT; CDR2 reads FQNNGV. V was clipped by 2 bases and J by 4 bases, with 19 bases between them.

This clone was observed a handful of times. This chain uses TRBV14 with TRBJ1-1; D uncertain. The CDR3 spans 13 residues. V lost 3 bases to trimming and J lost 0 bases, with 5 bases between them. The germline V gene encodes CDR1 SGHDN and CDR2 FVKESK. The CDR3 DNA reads TGTGCCAGCAGCCAGTTAATGAACACTGAAGCTTTCTTT. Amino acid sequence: CASSQLMNTEAFF.

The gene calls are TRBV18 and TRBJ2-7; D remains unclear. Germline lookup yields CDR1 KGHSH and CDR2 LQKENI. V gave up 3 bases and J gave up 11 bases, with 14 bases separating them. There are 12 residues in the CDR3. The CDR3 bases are TGTGCCAGCTCACCCGGTCGGACGTCGGAGTACTTC. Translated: CASSPGRTSEYF.

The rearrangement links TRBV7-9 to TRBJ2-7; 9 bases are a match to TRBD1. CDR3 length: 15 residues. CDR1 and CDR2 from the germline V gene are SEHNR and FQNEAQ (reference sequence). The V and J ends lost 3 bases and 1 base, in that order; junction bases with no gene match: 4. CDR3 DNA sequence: TGTGCCAGCAGCTTGGGACAGGGACTTTCCTACGAGCAGTACTTC. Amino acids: CASSLGQGLSYEQYF.

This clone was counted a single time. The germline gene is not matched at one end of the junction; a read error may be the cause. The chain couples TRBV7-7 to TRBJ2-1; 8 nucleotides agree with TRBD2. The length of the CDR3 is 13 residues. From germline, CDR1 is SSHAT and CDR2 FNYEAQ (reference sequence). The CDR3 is CASSTGLANEQFF. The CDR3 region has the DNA TGTGCTAGCAGCACAGGACTAGCCAATGAGCAGTTCTTC.

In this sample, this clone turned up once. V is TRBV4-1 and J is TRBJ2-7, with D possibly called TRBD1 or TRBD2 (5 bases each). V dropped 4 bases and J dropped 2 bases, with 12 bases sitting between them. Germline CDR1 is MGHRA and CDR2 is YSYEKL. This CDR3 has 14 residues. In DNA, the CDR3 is TGCGCCAGCAGCCGGTGGGACGGACCCTACGAGCAGTACTTC. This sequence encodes CASSRWDGPYEQYF.

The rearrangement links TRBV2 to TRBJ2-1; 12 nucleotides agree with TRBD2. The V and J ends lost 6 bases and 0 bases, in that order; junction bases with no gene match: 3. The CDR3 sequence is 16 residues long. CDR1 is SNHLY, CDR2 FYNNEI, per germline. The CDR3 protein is CASRRTSGNSYNEQFF. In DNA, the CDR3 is TGTGCCAGCAGAAGGACTAGCGGGAACTCCTACAATGAGCAGTTCTTC.

The CDR3 sequence: CASSQDWGSGIRETQYF. The CDR3 DNA reads TGCGCCAGCAGCCAAGATTGGGGATCAGGGATTAGAGAGACCCAGTACTTC. The chain is built from TRBV4-3 and TRBJ2-5, with D possibly TRBD1 on 5 matching bases. The V gene's germline CDR1 is LGHNA and CDR2 YSLEER. The CDR3 sequence is 17 residues long. V gave up 0 bases and J gave up 4 bases, with 18 bases separating them.

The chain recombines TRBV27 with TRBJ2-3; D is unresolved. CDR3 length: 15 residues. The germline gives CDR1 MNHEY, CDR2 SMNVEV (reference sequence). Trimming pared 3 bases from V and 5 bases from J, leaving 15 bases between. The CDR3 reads CASSFDVTPQDTQYF. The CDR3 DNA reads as TGTGCCAGCAGTTTCGATGTCACTCCACAAGATACGCAGTATTTT.

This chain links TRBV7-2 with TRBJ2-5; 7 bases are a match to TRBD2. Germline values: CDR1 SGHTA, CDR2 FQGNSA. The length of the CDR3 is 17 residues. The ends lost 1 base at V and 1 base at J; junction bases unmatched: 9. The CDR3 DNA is TGTGCCAGCAGCTTAGGCGGGGGACTCCCCCTCCAAGAGACCCAGTACTTC. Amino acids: CASSLGGGLPLQETQYF.

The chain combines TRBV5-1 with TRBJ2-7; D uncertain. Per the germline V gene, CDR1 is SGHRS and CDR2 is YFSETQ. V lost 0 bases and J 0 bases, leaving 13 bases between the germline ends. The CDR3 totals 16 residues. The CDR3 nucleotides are TGCGCCAGCAGCTTGGGAGAGGCCCAATACTCCTACGAGCAGTACTTC. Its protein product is CASSLGEAQYSYEQYF. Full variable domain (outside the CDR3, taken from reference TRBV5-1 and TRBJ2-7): KAGVTQTPRYLIKTRGQQVTLSCSPISGHRSVSWYQQTPGQGLQFLFEYFSETQRNKGNFPGRFSGRQFSNSRSEMNVSTLELGDSALYLCASSLGEAQYSYEQYFGPGTRLTVT.

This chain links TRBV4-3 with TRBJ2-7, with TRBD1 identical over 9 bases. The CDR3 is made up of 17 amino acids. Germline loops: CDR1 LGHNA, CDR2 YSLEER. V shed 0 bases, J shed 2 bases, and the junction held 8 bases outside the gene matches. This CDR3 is CASSQDGPGTGTYEQYF. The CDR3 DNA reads TGCGCCAGCAGCCAAGATGGCCCCGGGACAGGGACCTACGAGCAGTACTTC.

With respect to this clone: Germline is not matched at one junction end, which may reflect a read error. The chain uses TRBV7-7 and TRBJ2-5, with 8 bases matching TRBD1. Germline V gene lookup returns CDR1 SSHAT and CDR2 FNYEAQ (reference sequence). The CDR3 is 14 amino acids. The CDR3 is CASSSRQGQETQYF. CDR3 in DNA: TGTGCTAGCAGCTCCCGACAGGGGCAAGAGACCCAGTACTTC.

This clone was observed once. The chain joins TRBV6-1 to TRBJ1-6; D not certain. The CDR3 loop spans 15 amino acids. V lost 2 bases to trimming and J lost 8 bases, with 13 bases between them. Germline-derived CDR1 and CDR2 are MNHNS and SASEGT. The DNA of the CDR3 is TGTGCCAGCAGTGAACCCCCAGGAGGCTATTCACCCCTCCACTTT. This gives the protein CASSEPPGGYSPLHF.